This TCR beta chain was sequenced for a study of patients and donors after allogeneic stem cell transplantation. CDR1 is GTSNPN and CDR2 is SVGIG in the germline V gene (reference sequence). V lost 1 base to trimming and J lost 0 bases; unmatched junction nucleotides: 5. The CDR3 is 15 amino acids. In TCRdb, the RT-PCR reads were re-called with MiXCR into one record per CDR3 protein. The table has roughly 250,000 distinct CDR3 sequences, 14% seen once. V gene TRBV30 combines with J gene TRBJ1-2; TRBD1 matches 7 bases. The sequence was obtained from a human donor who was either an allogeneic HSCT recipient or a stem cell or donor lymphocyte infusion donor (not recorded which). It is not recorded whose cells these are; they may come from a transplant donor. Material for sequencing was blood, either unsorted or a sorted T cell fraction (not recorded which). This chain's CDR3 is CAWSAGQGANYGYTF. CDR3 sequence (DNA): TGTGCCTGGAGTGCAGGGCAGGGGGCTAACTATGGCTACACCTTC.